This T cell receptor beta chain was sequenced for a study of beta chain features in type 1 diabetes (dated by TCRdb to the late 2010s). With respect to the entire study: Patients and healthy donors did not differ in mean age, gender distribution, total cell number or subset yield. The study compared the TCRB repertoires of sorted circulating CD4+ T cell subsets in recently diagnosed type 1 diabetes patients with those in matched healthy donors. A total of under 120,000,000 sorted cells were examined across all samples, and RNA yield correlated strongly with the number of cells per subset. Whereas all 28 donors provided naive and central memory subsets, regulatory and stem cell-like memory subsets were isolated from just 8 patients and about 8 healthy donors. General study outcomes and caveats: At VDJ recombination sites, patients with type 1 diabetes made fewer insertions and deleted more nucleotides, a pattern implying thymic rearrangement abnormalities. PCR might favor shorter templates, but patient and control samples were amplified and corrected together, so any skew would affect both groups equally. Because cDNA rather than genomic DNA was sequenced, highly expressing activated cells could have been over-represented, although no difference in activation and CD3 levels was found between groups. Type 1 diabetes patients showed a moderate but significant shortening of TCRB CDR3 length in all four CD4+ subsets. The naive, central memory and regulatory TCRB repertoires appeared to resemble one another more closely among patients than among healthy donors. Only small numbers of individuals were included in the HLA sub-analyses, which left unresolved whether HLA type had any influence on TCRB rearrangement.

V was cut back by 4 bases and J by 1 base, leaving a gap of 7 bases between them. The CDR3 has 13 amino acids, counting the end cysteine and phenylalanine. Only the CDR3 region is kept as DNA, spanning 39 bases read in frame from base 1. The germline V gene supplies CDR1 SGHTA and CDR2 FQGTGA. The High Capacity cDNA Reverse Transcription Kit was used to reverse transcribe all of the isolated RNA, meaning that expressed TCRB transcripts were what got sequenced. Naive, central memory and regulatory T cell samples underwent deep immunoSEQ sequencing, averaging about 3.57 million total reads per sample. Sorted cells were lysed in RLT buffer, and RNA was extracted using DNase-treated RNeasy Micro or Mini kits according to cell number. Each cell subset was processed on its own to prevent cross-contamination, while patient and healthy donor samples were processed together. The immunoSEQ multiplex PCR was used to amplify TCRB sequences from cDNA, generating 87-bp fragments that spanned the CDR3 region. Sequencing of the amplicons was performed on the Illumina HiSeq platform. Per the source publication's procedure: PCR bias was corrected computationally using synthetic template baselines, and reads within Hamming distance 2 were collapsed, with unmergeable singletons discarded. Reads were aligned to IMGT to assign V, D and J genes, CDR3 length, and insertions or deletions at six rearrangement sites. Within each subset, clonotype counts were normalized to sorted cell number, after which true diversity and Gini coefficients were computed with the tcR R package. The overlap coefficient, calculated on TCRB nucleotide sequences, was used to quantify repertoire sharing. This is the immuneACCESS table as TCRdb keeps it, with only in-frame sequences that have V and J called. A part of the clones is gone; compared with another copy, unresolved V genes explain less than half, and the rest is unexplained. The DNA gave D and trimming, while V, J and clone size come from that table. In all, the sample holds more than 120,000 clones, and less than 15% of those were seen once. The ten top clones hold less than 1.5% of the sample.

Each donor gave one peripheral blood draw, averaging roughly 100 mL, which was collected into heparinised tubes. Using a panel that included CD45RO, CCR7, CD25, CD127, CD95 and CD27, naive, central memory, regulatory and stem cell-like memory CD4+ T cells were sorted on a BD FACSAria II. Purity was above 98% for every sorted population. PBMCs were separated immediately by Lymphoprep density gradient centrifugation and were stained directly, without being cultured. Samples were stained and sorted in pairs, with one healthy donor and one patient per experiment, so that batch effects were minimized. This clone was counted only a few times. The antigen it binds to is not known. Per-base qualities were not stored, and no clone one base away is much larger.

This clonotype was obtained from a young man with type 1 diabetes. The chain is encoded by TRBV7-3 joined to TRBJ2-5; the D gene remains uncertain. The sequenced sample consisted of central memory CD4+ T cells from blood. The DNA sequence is TGTGCCAGCAGCTCTTATGCCCAAGAGACCCAGTACTTC. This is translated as CASSSYAQETQYF.